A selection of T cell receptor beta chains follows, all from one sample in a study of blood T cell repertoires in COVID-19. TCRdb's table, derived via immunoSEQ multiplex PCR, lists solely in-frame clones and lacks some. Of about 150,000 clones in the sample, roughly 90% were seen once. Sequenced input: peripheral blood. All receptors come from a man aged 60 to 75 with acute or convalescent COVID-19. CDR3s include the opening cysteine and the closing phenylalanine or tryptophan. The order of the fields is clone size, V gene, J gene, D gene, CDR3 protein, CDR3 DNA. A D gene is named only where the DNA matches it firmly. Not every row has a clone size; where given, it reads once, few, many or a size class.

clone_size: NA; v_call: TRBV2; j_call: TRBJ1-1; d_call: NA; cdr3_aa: CASIRGEAFF; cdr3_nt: TGTGCCAGCATTAGGGGGGAAGCTTTCTTT
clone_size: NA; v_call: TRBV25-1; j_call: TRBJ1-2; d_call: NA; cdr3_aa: CASSEGPGGYTF; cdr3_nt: TGTGCCAGCAGTGAAGGTCCAGGGGGCTACACCTTC
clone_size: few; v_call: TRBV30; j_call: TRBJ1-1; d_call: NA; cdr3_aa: CAWTMGLSSTEAFF; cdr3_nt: TGTGCCTGGACCATGGGACTATCTAGTACTGAAGCTTTCTTT
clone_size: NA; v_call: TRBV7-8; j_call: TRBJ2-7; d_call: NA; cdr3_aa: CASSSSRSSEQYF; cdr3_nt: TGTGCCAGCAGCTCTTCCCGGAGTTCCGAGCAGTACTTC
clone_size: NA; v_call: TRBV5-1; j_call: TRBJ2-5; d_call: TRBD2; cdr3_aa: CASSATGTSVQETQYF; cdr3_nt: TGCGCCAGCAGCGCCACCGGGACTAGCGTACAAGAGACCCAGTACTTC
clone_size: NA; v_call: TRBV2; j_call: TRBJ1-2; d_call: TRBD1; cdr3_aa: CASSPQGGWSGYTF; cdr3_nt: TGTGCCAGCAGTCCCCAGGGGGGTTGGAGTGGCTACACCTTC
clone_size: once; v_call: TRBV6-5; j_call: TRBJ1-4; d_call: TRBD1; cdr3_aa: CASSTRTGQDKLFF; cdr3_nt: TGTGCCAGCAGTACTAGGACAGGGCAGGACAAACTGTTTTTT
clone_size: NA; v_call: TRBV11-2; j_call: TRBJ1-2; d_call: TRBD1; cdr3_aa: CASSPDRGRGYTF; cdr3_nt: TGTGCCAGCAGTCCGGACAGGGGTCGAGGCTACACCTTC
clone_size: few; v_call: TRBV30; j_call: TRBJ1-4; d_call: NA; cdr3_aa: CAWSPGDINEKLFF; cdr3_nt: TGTGCCTGGAGTCCCGGGGACATTAATGAAAAACTGTTTTTT
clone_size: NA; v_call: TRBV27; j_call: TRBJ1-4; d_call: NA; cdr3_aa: CASSSRQANEKLFF; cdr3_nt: TGTGCCAGCAGTTCGAGACAGGCGAATGAAAAACTGTTTTTT
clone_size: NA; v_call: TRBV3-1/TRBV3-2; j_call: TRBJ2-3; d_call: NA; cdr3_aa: CASSQDGTGPFSTDTQYF; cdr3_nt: TGTGCCAGCAGCCAAGATGGTACAGGGCCTTTTTCCACAGATACGCAGTATTTT
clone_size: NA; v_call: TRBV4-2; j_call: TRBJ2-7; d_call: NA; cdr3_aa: CASSQDSQGLGEQYF; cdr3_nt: TGTGCCAGCAGCCAAGATTCGCAGGGGTTAGGCGAGCAGTACTTC
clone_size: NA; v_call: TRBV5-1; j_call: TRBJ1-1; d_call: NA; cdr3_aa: CASSQGPGVNTEAFF; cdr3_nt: TGCGCCAGCAGCCAGGGTCCTGGGGTGAACACTGAAGCTTTCTTT
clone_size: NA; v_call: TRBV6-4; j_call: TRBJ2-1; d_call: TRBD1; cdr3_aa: CATQTGPRVGEQFF; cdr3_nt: TGTGCCACCCAGACAGGGCCGAGGGTGGGTGAGCAGTTCTTC
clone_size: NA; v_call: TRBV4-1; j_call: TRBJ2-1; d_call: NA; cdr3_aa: CASSPISQGGPYNEQFF; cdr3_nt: TGCGCCAGCAGCCCCATCTCTCAGGGGGGCCCTTACAATGAGCAGTTCTTC
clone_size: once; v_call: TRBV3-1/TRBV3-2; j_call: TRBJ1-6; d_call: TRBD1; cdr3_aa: CASSPRTGYNSPLHF; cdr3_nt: TGTGCCAGCAGCCCCCGGACAGGCTATAATTCACCCCTCCACTTT
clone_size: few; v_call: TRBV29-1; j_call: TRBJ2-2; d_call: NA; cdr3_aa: CSVRLPNTGELFF; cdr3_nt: TGCAGCGTTAGACTACCGAACACCGGGGAGCTGTTTTTT
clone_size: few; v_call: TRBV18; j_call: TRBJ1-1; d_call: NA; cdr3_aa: CASSPEGGGTEAFF; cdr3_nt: TGTGCCAGCTCACCGGAGGGGGGGGGCACTGAAGCTTTCTTT
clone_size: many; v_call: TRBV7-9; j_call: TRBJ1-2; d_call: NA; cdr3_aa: CASSLGGAPGRSYGYTF; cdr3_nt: TGTGCCAGCAGCTTAGGTGGGGCCCCCGGAAGGAGCTATGGCTACACCTTC
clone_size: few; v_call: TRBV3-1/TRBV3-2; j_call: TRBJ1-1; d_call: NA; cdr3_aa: CASSQGAGTEAFF; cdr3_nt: TGTGCCAGCAGCCAGGGGGCCGGGACTGAAGCTTTCTTT
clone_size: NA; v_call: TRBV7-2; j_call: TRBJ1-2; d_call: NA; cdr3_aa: CASSLGQFYGYTF; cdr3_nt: TGTGCCAGCAGCTTAGGACAGTTCTATGGCTACACCTTC
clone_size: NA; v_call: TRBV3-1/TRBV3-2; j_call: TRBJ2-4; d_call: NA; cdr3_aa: CASSQGAGRAGPPLAKNIQYF; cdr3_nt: TGTGCCAGCAGCCAAGGGGCCGGCAGGGCGGGGCCTCCTTTGGCCAAAAACATTCAGTACTTC
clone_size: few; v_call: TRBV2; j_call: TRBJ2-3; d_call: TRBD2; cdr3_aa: CASSPSGGLTDTQYF; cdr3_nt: TGTGCCAGCAGTCCTAGCGGGGGGCTCACAGATACGCAGTATTTT